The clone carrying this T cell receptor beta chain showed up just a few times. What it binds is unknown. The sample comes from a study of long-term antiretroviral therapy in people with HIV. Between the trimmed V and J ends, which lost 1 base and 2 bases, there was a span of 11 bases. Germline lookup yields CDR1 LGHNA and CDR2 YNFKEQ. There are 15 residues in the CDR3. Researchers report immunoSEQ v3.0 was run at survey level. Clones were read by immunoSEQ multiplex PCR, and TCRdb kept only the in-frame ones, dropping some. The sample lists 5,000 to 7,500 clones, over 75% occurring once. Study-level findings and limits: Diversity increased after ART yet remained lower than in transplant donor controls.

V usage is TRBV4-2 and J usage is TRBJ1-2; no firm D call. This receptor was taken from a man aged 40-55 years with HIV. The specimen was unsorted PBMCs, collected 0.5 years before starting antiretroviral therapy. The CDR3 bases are TGTGCCAGCAGCCAAGTGGGCGGATCCAACTATGGCTACACCTTC. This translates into CASSQVGGSNYGYTF.